These T cell receptor beta chains were read from a single sample in a study of shared clonotypes between healthy human individuals. Data came from immunoSEQ multiplex PCR; TCRdb stores just in-frame clones and leaves some out. The table has around 2,000,000 clones, about 95% seen once. The sequenced sample consisted of naive CD8+ T cells sorted from blood. The origin of the receptors is a young man in good health. Both conserved end residues are part of each CDR3. D genes are given only for firm matches. Size values are once, few and many counts, or a class for expanded clones, and some rows have none.

V	size	J	D	CDR3	DNA
TRBV4-3	-	TRBJ2-1	TRBD2	CASSQGVAGDPYNEQFF	TGCGCCAGCAGCCAAGGCGTGGCGGGAGATCCCTACAATGAGCAGTTCTTC
TRBV5-4	-	TRBJ1-5	-	CASSEGNSNQPQHF	TGTGCCAGCAGTGAAGGGAATAGCAATCAGCCCCAGCATTTT
TRBV6-5	once	TRBJ2-7	TRBD2	CASSWGMGEGYEQYF	TGTGCCAGCAGTTGGGGTATGGGGGAGGGCTACGAGCAGTACTTC
TRBV28	-	TRBJ1-2	-	CASSTGMGYGYTF	TGTGCCAGCAGTACAGGGATGGGGTATGGCTACACCTTC
TRBV4-1	-	TRBJ2-5	-	CASRGVAAQETQYF	TGCGCCAGCAGGGGTGTAGCGGCCCAAGAGACCCAGTACTTC
TRBV10-3	-	TRBJ1-1	-	CAISESRTPSSQAFF	TGTGCCATCAGTGAGTCGAGGACACCGTCATCTCAAGCTTTCTTT
TRBV29-1	once	TRBJ1-3	TRBD1	CSAVTGTNTIYF	TGCAGCGCCGTGACAGGGACAAACACCATATATTTT
TRBV7-8	-	TRBJ2-3	TRBD1	CASSSTGGWTDTQYF	TGTGCCAGCAGCTCGACAGGGGGCTGGACAGATACGCAGTATTTT
TRBV5-6	-	TRBJ2-7	TRBD1	CASSTGQGSDPYEQYF	TGTGCCAGCAGCACAGGACAGGGTTCGGACCCCTACGAGCAGTACTTC
TRBV6-1	once	TRBJ2-5	TRBD1	CASSEHRGDPETQYF	TGTGCCAGCAGTGAACACAGGGGGGACCCGGAGACCCAGTACTTC
TRBV28	-	TRBJ1-2	-	CASSLLSESFYGYTF	TGTGCCAGCAGTTTATTGTCGGAGAGTTTTTATGGCTACACCTTC
TRBV5-1	-	TRBJ1-2	TRBD1	CASSRDSTNYGYTF	TGCGCCAGCAGCAGGGACAGTACTAACTATGGCTACACCTTC
TRBV13	-	TRBJ2-7	-	CASSLGDRSSYEQYF	TGTGCCAGCAGCTTAGGAGACCGAAGCTCCTACGAGCAGTACTTC
TRBV7-6	-	TRBJ2-5	-	CASSLVDQETQYF	TGTGCCAGCAGCTTAGTGGACCAAGAGACCCAGTACTTC
TRBV6-6	-	TRBJ1-1	TRBD1	CASSNRGDVPEAFF	TGTGCCAGCAGCAACAGGGGGGATGTCCCTGAAGCTTTCTTT
TRBV4-1	once	TRBJ1-2	-	CASSQEAGANYGYTF	TGCGCCAGCAGCCAAGAGGCCGGTGCTAACTATGGCTACACCTTC
TRBV14	-	TRBJ1-1	-	CASSHASGRALSTEAFF	TGTGCCAGCAGCCATGCGTCTGGGAGGGCCCTGAGCACTGAAGCTTTCTTT
TRBV28	-	TRBJ1-2	-	CASSLQRLYGYTF	TGTGCCAGCAGTCTCCAGCGTCTGTATGGCTACACCTTC
TRBV6-6	-	TRBJ2-5	-	CASSYSRRQTETQYF	TGTGCCAGCAGTTACTCGCGTCGACAGACAGAGACCCAGTACTTC
TRBV5-4	once	TRBJ1-2	TRBD1	CASSRGQEGDYGYTF	TGTGCCAGCAGCCGGGGACAGGAGGGGGACTATGGCTACACCTTC
TRBV27	-	TRBJ2-1	TRBD1	CASSLLETGGSGEQFF	TGTGCCAGCAGTTTATTGGAGACAGGGGGCTCGGGTGAGCAGTTCTTC
TRBV6-1	-	TRBJ1-2	-	CASETDSYGYTF	TGTGCCAGCGAGACGGACTCCTATGGCTACACCTTC
TRBV9	once	TRBJ2-7	-	CASSVWGESNYEQYF	TGTGCCAGCAGCGTATGGGGGGAAAGCAACTACGAGCAGTACTTC
TRBV6-1	-	TRBJ2-7	-	CASSEGGAWYEQYF	TGTGCCAGCAGTGAAGGCGGGGCCTGGTACGAGCAGTACTTC